This T cell receptor (beta chain) appears in the sequencing data of a study of breast tumors, draining lymph nodes, adjacent tissues. On this clonotype: Its antigen is still unknown.

TCRdb ran MiXCR on the multiplex PCR reads and lists one entry per CDR3 protein. The sample consists of 120,000 or so distinct CDR3 sequences, just under 20% of them appearing once. General study results and limits: Tumors had less TCR diversity than lymph nodes, more than nontumor tissue. Findings are consistent with lymph node origin and intratumoral expansion of most tumor T cells. Tumor and nontumor repertoires were significantly more similar in luminal-like than in basal-like breast cancer. Tumor T cell lymph node origin was a supported hypothesis, not proven.

Germline CDR1 is SGHKS and CDR2 is YYEKEE (reference sequence). The V and J ends lost 2 bases and 2 bases respectively, with 13 bases between them. The CDR3 runs to 15 residues. Samples came from axillary lymph nodes draining the breast cancer. The chain uses TRBV5-5 and TRBJ1-1; tentatively, D is TRBD1 (5 bases). The TCR sequence derives from a female donor with breast cancer. Some clones in this sample may be carry-over from other donors' samples. The sample taken for sequencing was axillary lymph node tissue. The CDR3 spells CASSFLYQGNTEAFF. Here the CDR3 DNA reads TGTGCCAGCAGCTTTCTCTACCAGGGTAACACTGAAGCTTTCTTT.